The source of this TCR beta chain is a study of identical twins. Germline V gives CDR1 MNHNS, CDR2 SASEGT. V was shortened by 8 bases and J by 0 bases, with 14 bases between the two germline ends. CDR3 length: 15 residues. Every sampled donor was Caucasian and healthy. This clonotype was observed a few times. Its matching antigen is unknown. Findings of the study overall: The abundant beta clonotypes from cord blood had fewer insertions, and memory repertoires had none of this. With beta out-of-frame sequences, excess sharing by twins was weaker.

TCRdb called the 5' RACE reads again in MiXCR, with one record for every CDR3 protein. The sample yields about 890,000 distinct CDR3 sequences, approximately 13% seen once. This sample was also put to use in a study of yellow fever vaccine responses in identical twins.

The sequenced material came from PBMCs. The source is a woman younger than 30 in good health. The rearrangement uses TRBV6-1 and TRBJ1-5; D unresolved. In DNA form, the CDR3 reads TGTGCCAGCCTACGGGCAGAGCTTAGCAATCAGCCCCAGCATTTT. Its translation is CASLRAELSNQPQHF.